This T cell receptor beta chain was recorded in a study of shared clonotypes between healthy human individuals. Study-wide results and limits: Rarefaction curves obtained for sorted subsets showed sequencing incomplete despite large depth. Compared with clonotypes that all four donors shared, non-shared clonotypes had lower generation probabilities.

Turning to this clone: Its antigen remains unidentified.

At the deep level, the assay was run. Here immunoSEQ multiplex PCR was the method, and the copy in TCRdb shows in-frame clones only, minus some. The repertoire has some 2,500,000 clones, 93% of them found once; the top ten carry roughly 0.36%. The V gene's germline CDR1 is WNHNN and CDR2 SYGVQD (reference sequence). V trimming: 4 bases; J trimming: 5 bases; junction bases outside the gene matches: 6. The CDR3 extends over 15 amino acids. This receptor was identified in a man aged 18-30 years in good health. Some clones in this sample may be carry-over from other donors' samples. Sequencing input: naive CD4+ T cells from PBMCs. Subset here: CD45RA+ positively selected. The chain couples TRBV10-1 to TRBJ2-5, with 11 bases identical to TRBD1. In DNA form, the CDR3 reads TGCGCCAGCAGTGTTGCCGGGACAGGGGGTGAGACCCAGTACTTC. Translated, it gives CASSVAGTGGETQYF.